The 27 T cell receptor beta chains presented below share a single source sample, sequenced in a study of OX40 agonist ivuxolimab in advanced cancers. Method: immunoSEQ multiplex PCR; TCRdb's copy keeps in-frame clones and lacks some. The repertoire holds 21,000 or so clones, with approximately 90% as singletons. This specimen consisted of CD4+ or CD8+ T cells sorted from blood, obtained in a trial of the OX40 agonist ivuxolimab. The receptors here all came from an adult with an advanced solid tumor such as melanoma, head and neck, liver or kidney cancer.

The chain is built from TRBV7-9 and TRBJ2-7, with 7 bases that match TRBD1. Trimming removed 6 bases from V and 6 bases from J; junction bases left unmatched: 5. CDR1 is SEHNR, CDR2 FQNEAQ, per germline (reference sequence). The CDR3 runs to 12 residues. The CDR3 DNA reads as TGTGCCAGCAGTATAGGGGGCGGCGAGCAGTACTTC. It is translated as CASSIGGGEQYF. Full variable domain (outside the CDR3, taken from reference TRBV7-9 and TRBJ2-7): DTGVSQNPRHKITKRGQNVTFRCDPISEHNRLYWYRQTLGQGPEFLTYFQNEAQLEKSRLLSDRFSAERPKGSFSTLEIQRTEQGDSAMYLCASSIGGGEQYFGPGTRLTVT.

The V gene is TRBV21-1, the J gene TRBJ2-2; the table calls TRBD2, which could not be checked here. TRBV21-1 is a listed pseudogene. This CDR3 has 16 amino acids. DNA of the CDR3: TGTGCCAGCAGACTTCCGGGACTAGTGAACACCGGGGAGCTGTTTTTT. Encoded protein: CASRLPGLVNTGELFF.

The J gene is TRBJ1-1, the V gene TRBV27, with D perhaps TRBD1 (5 bases). The V gene's germline CDR1 is MNHEY and CDR2 SMNVEV (reference sequence). V gave up 5 bases and J gave up 5 bases, with 18 bases separating them. The CDR3 runs 15 residues. The CDR3 DNA is TGTGCCAGCAGTCTCCGACCAGGGTGGGGAACTGAAGCTTTCTTT. Its protein is CASSLRPGWGTEAFF.

Comment on this clone: No conserved phenylalanine or tryptophan ends this CDR3, so it is likely a read error. The limits of the CDR3 on the DNA are not certain, so only TCRdb's listed CDR3 is given. V usage is TRBV6-1 and J usage is TRBJ2-7; the table's D gene call, TRBD2, was not cross checked with the DNA. A total of 12 residues make up the CDR3, ends included. Germline V gene data show CDR1 as MNHNS and CDR2 as SASEGT. The CDR3 loop is CASSESGTPGPL.

This rearrangement joins TRBV5-6 to TRBJ2-1; TRBD2 aligns across 8 bases. The CDR3 length is 14 residues. Germline CDR1 and CDR2: SGHDT and YYEEEE. V shed 2 bases, J shed 10 bases, and the junction held 8 bases outside the gene matches. The chain's CDR3 is CASSLSTGGLEQFF. The CDR3 nucleotides are TGTGCCAGCAGCTTATCCACGGGGGGGTTAGAGCAGTTCTTC.

The V and J genes are TRBV4-1 and TRBJ2-7; the match to TRBD1 covers 10 bases. The V gene end was trimmed by 4 bases and the J gene end by 2 bases; junction bases not matched to a gene: 5. The V gene's germline CDR1 is MGHRA and CDR2 YSYEKL. The CDR3 runs to 15 residues. The CDR3 sequence: CASSPSGTGAYEQYF. For the CDR3, the DNA is TGCGCCAGCAGCCCATCCGGGACAGGGGCCTACGAGCAGTACTTC.

This CDR3 reads CASIAPGQGTGELFF. CDR3 sequence (DNA): TGCGCCAGCATCGCCCCGGGACAGGGCACCGGGGAGCTGTTTTTT. V usage is TRBV5-1 and J usage is TRBJ2-2; 9 nucleotides match TRBD1. Germline values: CDR1 SGHRS, CDR2 YFSETQ. The CDR3 is 15 residues long. V shed 6 bases, J shed 4 bases, and the junction held 7 bases outside the gene matches.

This clone was observed a few times. The rearrangement joins TRBV15 to TRBJ1-3, with D unresolved. Germline loops: CDR1 LNHNV, CDR2 YYDKDF (reference sequence). Trimming removed 4 bases at V and 0 bases at J, with 10 bases between. This CDR3 spans 15 amino acids. CDR3 region: CATSITDDSGNTIYF. CDR3 nucleotide sequence: TGTGCCACCAGCATCACGGACGACTCTGGAAACACCATATATTTT.

This clone appeared once. The rearrangement uses TRBV7-3 and TRBJ1-1, with TRBD1 identical over 7 bases. Germline CDR1 SGHTA, CDR2 FQGTGA. This CDR3 spans 17 amino acids. V was pared by 1 base and J by 1 base, with 9 bases of the junction left unmatched. Here the CDR3 reads CASSLMGLQGTNTEAFF. CDR3 nucleotides: TGTGCCAGCAGCTTAATGGGCTTACAGGGGACGAACACTGAAGCTTTCTTT.

The rearrangement uses TRBV13 and TRBJ1-2; 7 bases agree with TRBD1. CDR1 and CDR2 from the germline V gene are PRHDT and FYEKMQ (reference sequence). The length of the CDR3 is 16 residues. The V segment lost 0 bases and the J segment 8 bases; nucleotides outside the gene matches: 12. The CDR3 reads CASSLGGQGGAGGYTF. CDR3 DNA sequence: TGTGCCAGCAGCTTAGGCGGGCAGGGGGGCGCTGGGGGCTACACCTTC.

The J gene is TRBJ1-1, the V gene TRBV6-5; perhaps TRBD1 as D (5 bases). The V and J ends lost 2 bases and 7 bases respectively, with 8 bases between them. Germline CDR1 and CDR2: MNHEY and SVGAGI. The CDR3 runs to 12 residues. The CDR3 reads CASSYGGVEAFF. The CDR3 region has the DNA TGTGCCAGCAGTTACGGAGGGGTTGAAGCTTTCTTT.

The chain is built from TRBV7-2 and TRBJ2-2; TRBD2 aligns across 10 bases. The germline gives CDR1 SGHTA, CDR2 FQGNSA. The CDR3 is 15 residues long. The ends lost 8 bases at V and 0 bases at J; junction bases unmatched: 3. Here the CDR3 DNA reads TGTGCCAGCTTCGGACTAGCGGCGAACACCGGGGAGCTGTTTTTT. This codes for CASFGLAANTGELFF.

The genes are TRBV11-2 and TRBJ2-3; D perhaps matches TRBD2 (5 bases). The CDR3 contains 16 residues. With 0 bases removed from V and 5 bases from J, the gap between germline ends came to 15 bases. Germline lookup yields CDR1 SGHAT and CDR2 FQNNGV. CDR3 nucleotide sequence: TGTGCCAGCAGCTTAGAGGACTGGACTGCGAGAGATACGCAGTATTTT. Encoded protein: CASSLEDWTARDTQYF.

In its sample, this clone ranks as medium-sized. This chain joins TRBV27 and TRBJ2-1; 8 bases agree with TRBD1. The CDR3 has 12 residues. Germline loops: CDR1 MNHEY, CDR2 SMNVEV (reference sequence). Trimming cost V 10 bases and J 6 bases; bases outside gene matches: 5. The DNA for the CDR3 is TGTGCCACCACACAGGGGGGCAATGAGCAGTTCTTC. Translating gives CATTQGGNEQFF.

J is TRBJ2-7 and V is TRBV20-1; D is ambiguous. The germline V gene encodes CDR1 DFQATT and CDR2 SNEGSKA (reference sequence). Trimming removed 5 bases from V and 3 bases from J, with 8 bases in between. This CDR3 has 11 amino acids. Here the CDR3 reads CSAGTVYEQYF. The CDR3 DNA is TGCAGTGCTGGCACAGTCTACGAGCAGTACTTC.

This sequence joins TRBV9 and TRBJ2-2; no firm D call. The V gene lost 0 bases and the J gene lost 5 bases, with 8 bases spanning the gap. The germline V gene encodes CDR1 SGDLS and CDR2 YYNGEE. There are 14 residues in the CDR3. CDR3 amino acids: CASSVGRLTGELFF. The CDR3, as DNA: TGTGCCAGCAGCGTAGGGCGGCTGACCGGGGAGCTGTTTTTT.

There are a few counts of this clone. The chain combines TRBV30 with TRBJ2-2, with D maybe TRBD1 (5 bases). Germline V CDR1 and CDR2: GTSNPN, SVGIG (reference sequence). With 6 bases removed from V and 8 bases from J, the gap between germline ends came to 10 bases. The CDR3 consists of 11 residues. CDR3 loop: CACLKGGELFF. CDR3 DNA: TGTGCCTGTCTCAAGGGGGGGGAGCTGTTTTTT.

The chain combines TRBV18 with TRBJ1-1; D is ambiguous. CDR3 length: 17 amino acids. CDR1 is KGHSH and CDR2 is LQKENI in the germline V gene. Trimming left V 2 bases short and J 2 bases short, with 18 bases between. The CDR3 DNA sequence: TGTGCCAGCTCACCATTAGTTTTGGCTCGCCTTAACACTGAAGCTTTCTTT. As protein: CASSPLVLARLNTEAFF.

This chain uses TRBV9 with TRBJ1-6, with D maybe TRBD1 (5 bases). V was shortened by 4 bases and J by 5 bases, with 13 bases between the two germline ends. The V gene's germline CDR1 is SGDLS and CDR2 YYNGEE. The CDR3 contains 15 residues. The CDR3 spells CASSLRDGDNSPLHF. The CDR3 coding sequence is TGTGCCAGCAGCCTTAGGGACGGAGATAATTCACCCCTCCACTTT. Looking up the rest from reference TRBV9 and TRBJ1-6 gives the full variable domain: DSGVTQTPKHLITATGQRVTLRCSPRSGDLSVYWYQQSLDQGLQFLIQYYNGEERAKGNILERFSAQQFPDLHSELNLSSLELGDSALYFCASSLRDGDNSPLHFGNGTRLTVT.

This chain uses TRBV10-1 with TRBJ2-7, with D unresolved. The V end was cut by 2 bases, the J end by 6 bases, with 5 bases between. Germline V gene sequence: CDR1 WNHNN, CDR2 SYGVQD (reference sequence). This CDR3 comprises 11 residues. CDR3 region: CASSEGVEQYF. The CDR3 DNA follows: TGCGCCAGCAGTGAGGGTGTCGAGCAGTACTTC.

The gene calls are TRBV28 and TRBJ1-5; TRBD1 agrees at 8 bases. The CDR3 covers 17 residues. Germline V gene lookup returns CDR1 MDHEN and CDR2 SYDVKM. V gave up 10 bases and J gave up 1 base; unmatched junction bases: 15. The CDR3 loop is CATLDRGGVRSNQPQHF. CDR3 in DNA: TGTGCCACCTTAGACAGGGGCGGTGTTCGGAGCAATCAGCCCCAGCATTTT.

The chain uses TRBV9 and TRBJ2-1; 8 bases map to TRBD1. CDR3 length: 16 amino acids. Trimming removed 4 bases from V and 3 bases from J; junction bases left unmatched: 9. Per germline, CDR1 SGDLS and CDR2 YYNGEE. The CDR3 loop reads CASSPGQGSYYNEQFF. The CDR3 DNA reads as TGTGCCAGCAGCCCTGGACAGGGCTCCTACTACAATGAGCAGTTCTTC. The full variable domain, rest sourced from reference TRBV9 and TRBJ2-1, is DSGVTQTPKHLITATGQRVTLRCSPRSGDLSVYWYQQSLDQGLQFLIQYYNGEERAKGNILERFSAQQFPDLHSELNLSSLELGDSALYFCASSPGQGSYYNEQFFGPGTRLTVL.

As regards this clone: One end of the junction varies from germline; a read error may be responsible. V is TRBV29-1 and J is TRBJ1-6; D may be TRBD1 (5 bases). Germline assignment: CDR1 SQVTM and CDR2 ANQGSEA. The CDR3 runs 11 residues. The CDR3 reads CSVEYRGEIYF. Written as DNA, the CDR3 is TGCAGCGTTGAATATCGGGGGGAGATCTACTTT.

J is TRBJ1-5 and V is TRBV6-6; 7 nucleotides line up with TRBD1. Per germline, CDR1 MNHNY and CDR2 SVGAGI (reference sequence). Germline trimming cut 6 bases from V and 8 bases from J; bases unmatched to any gene: 10. The CDR3 extends over 14 amino acids. CDR3 DNA: TGTGCCAGCAGCCCAGGGGGGAGTTTTGAGCCCCAGCATTTT. The encoded protein is CASSPGGSFEPQHF.

CDR3: CASSVGTGTNNEQFF. The CDR3 nucleotides read TGTGCCAGCAGCGTAGGGACAGGGACAAACAATGAGCAGTTCTTC. The genes are TRBV9 and TRBJ2-1, with TRBD1 matching over 8 bases. The CDR3 is made up of 15 amino acids. The V and J ends lost 0 bases and 5 bases, in that order; junction bases with no gene match: 4. Germline V lookup: CDR1 SGDLS, CDR2 YYNGEE.

The chain's CDR3 is CASSFTTSGYEQYF. As DNA, the CDR3 is TGTGCCAGCAGCTTCACGACTAGCGGCTACGAGCAGTACTTC. The chain combines TRBV13 with TRBJ2-7, with 9 bases identical to TRBD2. Germline CDR1 and CDR2: PRHDT and FYEKMQ (reference sequence). The CDR3 has 14 residues. Germline trimming cut 3 bases from V and 3 bases from J; bases unmatched to any gene: 3. The full variable domain, completed using reference TRBV13 and TRBJ2-7, is AAGVIQSPRHLIKEKRETATLKCYPIPRHDTVYWYQQGPGQDPQFLISFYEKMQSDKGSIPDRFSAQQFSDYHSELNMSSLELGDSALYFCASSFTTSGYEQYFGPGTRLTVT.

This chain connects TRBV11-2 to TRBJ2-1; TRBD2 matches 11 bases. Germline CDR1 SGHAT, CDR2 FQNNGV. This CDR3 has 15 residues. Trimming took 5 bases from V and 8 from J; bases not matched to a gene: 8. The CDR3 DNA follows: TGTGCCAGCAGCCCGCCGACTAGCGGGACGGATGAGCAGTTCTTC. Its translation is CASSPPTSGTDEQFF.